This T cell receptor beta chain originates from a study of identical twins. The CDR3 has 15 residues. Germline V CDR1 and CDR2: MNHEY, SVGEGT. With regard to this clonotype: Its antigen is not known. A junction end diverges from the germline sequence, so it may reflect a read error.

TCRdb used MiXCR to reprocess the 5' RACE reads, holding one entry per CDR3 protein. Of 520,000 or so distinct CDR3 sequences in the sample, approximately 22% were seen once. The study, taken as a whole, reports: Models underestimated TCR alpha sharing (out-of-frame) in monozygotic twins.

The same data also contributed to another study, on T cells expressing NK-cell markers.

The chain links TRBV6-2 or TRBV6-3 to TRBJ2-5; tentatively, D is TRBD2 (5 bases). Source material: CD4+ T cells sorted from blood. This clonotype was sampled from a woman aged 18 to 35 in good health. The CDR3 region has the DNA TGTGCCAGCAGTGACTCGGGCCCCGGGGAAGAGACCCAGTACTTC. The encoded protein is CASSDSGPGEETQYF.